Given below is one T cell receptor beta chain in context. Its antigen remains unidentified. These data are taken from a study of immune cell composition in non-small cell lung cancer. Study information: Tumours were mainly lung adenocarcinoma or squamous cell carcinoma. Points from the study as a whole: About 75% of squamous and under 35% of adenocarcinoma cases had tumour-associated clones >0.5%. Lung squamous cell carcinoma tumours had significantly higher top 10 clone scores and productive clonality than lung adenocarcinoma.

Germline loops: CDR1 MNHNY, CDR2 SVGAGI (reference sequence). The CDR3 runs to 13 residues. J lost 9 bases, V lost 7 bases, and 6 bases had no gene match. Profiling relied on immunoSEQ multiplex PCR, and the TCRdb table lists in-frame clones only, not all of them. The sample contains about 2,900 clones, approximately 72% of which appear only once. Genomic DNA came from frozen unsorted single-cell suspensions. The V and J genes are TRBV6-6 and TRBJ2-4; 10 bases agree with TRBD2. The receptor was isolated from a human donor with non-small cell lung cancer. Sequencing was carried out using lung tumor tissue. CDR3 protein: CASKSSGGLIQYF. DNA of the CDR3: TGTGCCAGCAAATCTAGCGGGGGCCTCATTCAGTACTTC.